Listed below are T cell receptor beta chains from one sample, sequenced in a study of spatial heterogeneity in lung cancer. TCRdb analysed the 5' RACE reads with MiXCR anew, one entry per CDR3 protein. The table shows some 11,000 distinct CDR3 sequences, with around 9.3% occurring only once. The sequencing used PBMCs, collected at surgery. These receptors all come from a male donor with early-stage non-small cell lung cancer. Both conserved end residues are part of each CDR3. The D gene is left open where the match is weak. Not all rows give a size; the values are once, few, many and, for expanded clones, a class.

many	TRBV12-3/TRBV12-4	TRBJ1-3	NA	CASSPRETGNTIYF	TGTGCCAGCAGTCCCCGGGAGACGGGAAACACCATATATTTT
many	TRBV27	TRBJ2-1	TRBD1	CASSLSPDRGTFDEQFF	TGTGCCAGCAGTTTATCGCCCGACAGGGGGACCTTTGATGAGCAGTTCTTC
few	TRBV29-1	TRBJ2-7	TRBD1	CSVHSTGSSYEQYF	TGCAGCGTACACTCGACAGGGAGCTCCTACGAGCAGTACTTC
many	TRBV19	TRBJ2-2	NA	CASSIEARRRAGELFF	TGTGCCAGTAGTATAGAAGCCAGGAGAAGAGCCGGGGAGCTGTTTTTT
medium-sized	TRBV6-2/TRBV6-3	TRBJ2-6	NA	CASSYGRGTLTGANVLTF	TGTGCCAGCAGTTACGGGCGTGGCACCCTAACTGGGGCCAACGTCCTGACTTTC
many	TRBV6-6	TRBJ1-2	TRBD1	CASSYGGQGDYGYTF	TGTGCCAGCAGTTACGGTGGCCAGGGGGACTATGGCTACACCTTC
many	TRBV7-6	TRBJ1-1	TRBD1	CASSSDRGEAFF	TGTGCCAGCAGTTCCGACAGGGGTGAAGCTTTCTTT
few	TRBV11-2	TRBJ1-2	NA	CASSRDRSSYTF	TGTGCCAGCAGCCGGGACCGATCTAGCTACACCTTC
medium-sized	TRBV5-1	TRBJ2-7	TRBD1	CASSLDRGLREQYF	TGCGCCAGCAGCTTGGACAGGGGGCTGCGGGAGCAGTACTTC
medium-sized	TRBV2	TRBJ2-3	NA	CASSEGQFTDTQYF	TGTGCCAGCAGTGAAGGACAGTTCACAGATACGCAGTATTTT
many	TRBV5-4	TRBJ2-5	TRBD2	CASSSGGYQETQYF	TGTGCCAGCAGCTCCGGGGGGTATCAAGAGACCCAGTACTTC
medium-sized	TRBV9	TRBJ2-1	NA	CASSPNPGSYNEQFF	TGTGCCAGCAGCCCGAATCCCGGCTCCTACAATGAGCAGTTCTTC
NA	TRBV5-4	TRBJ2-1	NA	CASSFPRAYNEQFF	TGTGCCAGCAGCTTTCCTAGAGCCTACAATGAGCAGTTCTTC
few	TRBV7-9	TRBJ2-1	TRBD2	CASSLAGSGGTAYNEQFF	TGTGCCAGCAGCCTAGCGGGTAGCGGGGGGACCGCCTACAATGAGCAGTTCTTC
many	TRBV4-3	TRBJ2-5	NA	CASSQSHRRGKETQYF	TGCGCCAGCAGCCAAAGTCATCGACGGGGAAAAGAGACCCAGTACTTC
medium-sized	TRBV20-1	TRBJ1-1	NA	CSARDHGGNTEAFF	TGCAGTGCTAGAGATCACGGGGGCAACACTGAAGCTTTCTTT
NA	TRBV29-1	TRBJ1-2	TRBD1	CSVEDMWTGIFYGYTF	TGCAGCGTTGAAGATATGTGGACAGGAATATTCTATGGCTACACCTTC
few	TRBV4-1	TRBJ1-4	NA	CASSPRQSGKLFF	TGCGCCAGCAGCCCCCGTCAATCGGGAAAACTGTTTTTT
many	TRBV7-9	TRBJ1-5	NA	CASRQGNQPQHF	TGTGCCAGCAGGCAGGGCAATCAGCCCCAGCATTTT
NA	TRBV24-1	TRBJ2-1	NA	CATSDPTGTTYNEQFF	TGTGCCACCAGTGACCCCACCGGGACCACCTACAATGAGCAGTTCTTC
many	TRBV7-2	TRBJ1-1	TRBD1	CASSPQTGYVAFF	TGTGCCAGCAGCCCCCAGACAGGGTATGTAGCTTTCTTT